Sequencing of this TCR beta chain was carried out in a study of neurological immune-mediated disorders (dated by TCRdb to about 2019). A note on the overall study: Peripheral blood TCR-beta repertoires from patients with HTLV-I-associated myelopathy (HAM/TSP), patients with multiple sclerosis, and healthy controls were compared in the study using UMI-based sequencing. Alongside PBMC samples, the set of approximately 100 TCR-beta libraries contained longitudinal samples, technical triplicates, and paired CD4+ and CD8+ T-cell subsets that had been sorted. Of the roughly 68 subjects in the cohort, about 14 were HAM/TSP patients, some 34 were multiple sclerosis patients, and about 20 were healthy controls. What the authors observed across the whole study: TCR clonal expansion was greatest in HAM/TSP patients and smallest in MS patients, who ranked below even healthy controls. Across subjects, expanded clones never shared an identical CDR3 amino acid sequence, which suggests that the TCR-beta repertoires in every group were private.

For the unsorted PBMC libraries, 2 million PBMCs were stored in RNAlater at -80 degrees C until RNA extraction and were used to generate the libraries. Peripheral blood was subjected to Ficoll-Hypaque density gradient centrifugation to isolate PBMCs, which were then cryopreserved in liquid nitrogen. This clonotype has at least ten counts. Its specific antigen is unknown. The input lacks base qualities; no much larger clone sits a single base away. In the germline V gene (reference sequence), CDR1 corresponds to DFQATT and CDR2 to SNEGSKA. The CDR3, cysteine through phenylalanine, is 14 amino acids long. The entry retains the CDR3 DNA only, 42 bases that are in frame from base 1. V and J lose 4 bases and 5 bases, and a span of 17 bases separates them. cDNA was synthesized by template-switch 5'RACE using a primer with a 10-nucleotide random unique molecular identifier that tagged each TCR transcript. Every sequencing run yielded over 170 million TCR-beta sequences covering 15-18 subjects. The RNeasy kit was used for extraction of total RNA. The KAPA Real-time Library Amplification kit was used to amplify TCR-beta VDJ regions with primers targeting the TCR constant region and the 5'RACE anchor. A first PCR added sample indexes and Illumina adaptors, after which a second PCR increased the library yield. The roughly 650 bp TCR product was size-selected on a 2% E-gel SizeSelection system after Ampure bead purification. Before pooling, library quality was checked on a Bioanalyzer, concentration was measured with Qubit, and libraries were quantified with the Kapa Library Quantification kit. Libraries were sequenced paired-end 2 x 150 bp on an Illumina HiSeq 2500. To increase sequence diversity, roughly 24-30% phiX was spiked into each library pool. The published analysis was carried out like this. The quality-filtered reads were processed with the UMI-based MiGEC pipeline, whose error correction step removed more than 80% of the raw TCR sequences. IMGT germline references were used for aligning VDJ genes, and each clonotype was defined as a unique CDR3 amino acid sequence together with its V-J genes. VDJtools evaluated clonal expansion, Shannon diversity and CDR3 relatedness (CalcPairwiseDistances, ClusterSamples); CLCbio workbench built phylogenetic trees. Using coefficient-of-variation modelling across technical triplicates, the study counted a clone as expanded if it had at least 8 unique UMIs. TCRdb reprocessing: public reads trimmed at Q25 with fastp, clones called with MiXCR, in-frame beta chains kept. One record per CDR3 amino acid sequence lists the most common genes and DNA. Here the V and J calls rest on TCRdb's processing, not on the authors' analysis. In all, the sample holds fewer than 25,000 distinct CDR3 sequences, and about 12% of those were seen once. Clones ranked in the top ten supply around 13% of the sample.

This sequence originates from a woman aged 55-75 years with HTLV-1-associated myelopathy (HAM/TSP). The sequenced sample consisted of PBMCs. Recombination linked TRBV20-1 to TRBJ1-2; a tentative D call is TRBD1 (6 bases match). The nucleotides are TGCAGTGCTACGGACGACAGGCCTTTATATGGCTACACCTTC. Translated, this is CSATDDRPLYGYTF.